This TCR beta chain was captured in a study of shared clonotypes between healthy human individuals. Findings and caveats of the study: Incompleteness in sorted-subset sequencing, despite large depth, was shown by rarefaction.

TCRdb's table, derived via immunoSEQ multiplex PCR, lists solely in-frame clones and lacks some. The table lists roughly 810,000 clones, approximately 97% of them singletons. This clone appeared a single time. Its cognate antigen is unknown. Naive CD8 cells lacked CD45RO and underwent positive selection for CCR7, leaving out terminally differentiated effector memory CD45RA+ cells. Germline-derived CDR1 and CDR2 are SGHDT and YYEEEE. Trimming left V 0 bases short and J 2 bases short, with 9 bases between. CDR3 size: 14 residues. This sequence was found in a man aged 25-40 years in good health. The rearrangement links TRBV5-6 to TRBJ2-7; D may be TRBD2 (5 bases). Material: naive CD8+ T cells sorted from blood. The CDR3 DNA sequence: TGTGCCAGCAGCTTGGTGGCGGAGGCCTACGAGCAGTACTTC. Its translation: CASSLVAEAYEQYF.